This paragraph reports one T cell receptor (beta chain). Libraries were prepared by immunoSEQ multiplex PCR; TCRdb keeps only in-frame clonotypes and omits some of them. The sample lists 150,000 to 200,000 clones, 90% occurring once. This record belongs to a study of blood T cell repertoires in COVID-19. J lost 10 bases, V lost 4 bases, and 11 bases had no gene match. This CDR3 comprises 16 residues. Looked up from germline, CDR1 is SGHTA and CDR2 is FQGTGA. The receptor was isolated from a man over 45 with acute or convalescent COVID-19. The V gene is TRBV7-3, the J gene TRBJ2-1; the match to TRBD1 covers 12 bases. Sample: peripheral blood. The CDR3 region has the DNA TGTGCCAGCAGCTCCCTCCCGGGACAGGGGGCAAGCGAGCAGTTCTTC. It yields the protein CASSSLPGQGASEQFF.